A single sample is the source of the 14 T cell receptor beta chains below, sequenced in a study of human T cells and chemical hapten exposure. TCRdb reprocessed the RACE reads with MiXCR, giving one entry per CDR3 protein. In the table there are over 35,000 distinct CDR3 sequences, about 3.5% of which are singletons. Time point indicated: healthy volunteer bleed at 6 weeks. The authors extracted total RNA from unfractionated whole blood. The sequenced sample was whole blood. The receptor set was obtained from a human donor in good health. Some clones in this sample may be carry-over from other donors' samples.

Many counts were recorded for this clonotype. The chain is built from TRBV6-6 and TRBJ2-7, with no clear D. Germline CDR1 reads MNHNY; CDR2 reads SVGAGI (reference sequence). With 8 bases removed from V and 1 base from J, the gap between germline ends came to 9 bases. The CDR3 has 12 amino acids. Written as DNA, the CDR3 is TGTGCCAGCCTTGGGGATTCCTACGAGCAGTACTTC. It translates to CASLGDSYEQYF.

The chain uses TRBV2 and TRBJ1-3; D remains unclear. Looked up from germline, CDR1 is SNHLY and CDR2 is FYNNEI. The CDR3 runs 15 residues. V was pared by 4 bases and J by 0 bases, with 10 bases between. This chain's CDR3 is CASSAGRPSGNTIYF. CDR3 nucleotide sequence: TGTGCCAGCAGTGCCGGCAGGCCCTCTGGAAACACCATATATTTT.

This clonotype came up many times. The gene calls are TRBV19 and TRBJ2-1, with TRBD2 matching 9 bases. CDR1 is LNHDA, CDR2 SQIVND, per germline (reference sequence). The CDR3 loop spans 20 amino acids. V was pared by 4 bases and J by 1 base, with 17 bases of the junction left unmatched. In DNA form, the CDR3 reads TGTGCCAGTAGTACCCACCGGGGTAGCGGGAGCCGAAGATCCTACAATGAGCAGTTCTTC. This gives the protein CASSTHRGSGSRRSYNEQFF.

This clonotype came up a few times. The V and J genes are TRBV7-9 and TRBJ2-4; weak D call: TRBD2 (5 bases). V lost 5 bases, J lost 0 bases, and 8 bases lay in between. The germline V gene has CDR1 SEHNR and CDR2 FQNEAQ (reference sequence). This CDR3 has 14 residues. CDR3 nucleotide sequence: TGTGCCAGCAGCCCCGGACTAGCCAAAAACATTCAGTACTTC. This sequence encodes CASSPGLAKNIQYF.

In this sample, this clonotype turned up many times. This sequence joins TRBV11-2 and TRBJ2-7; weak D call: TRBD1 (5 bases). The V gene's germline CDR1 is SGHAT and CDR2 FQNNGV. The CDR3 covers 15 residues. V dropped 1 base and J dropped 6 bases, with 16 bases sitting between them. CDR3 region: CASSLVRGRAREQYF. The CDR3 DNA reads TGTGCCAGCAGCTTAGTAAGGGGCAGGGCCCGCGAGCAGTACTTC.

The sample holds a few counts of this clonotype. The chain employs TRBV30 and TRBJ1-1, with D uncertain. The V end lost 0 bases, the J end lost 8 bases, and 16 bases lay between the germline ends. The length of the CDR3 is 14 residues. In germline, CDR1 is GTSNPN, CDR2 SVGIG (reference sequence). CDR3 residues: CAWSVSGWGAEAFF. As DNA, the CDR3 is TGTGCCTGGAGTGTAAGCGGCTGGGGAGCCGAAGCTTTCTTT.

This clonotype occurred a few times. The genes are TRBV18 and TRBJ2-5; the D gene is possibly TRBD2 (6 bases). Trimming cost V 1 base and J 2 bases, with 11 bases left between them. This CDR3 has 15 residues. Germline V gives CDR1 KGHSH, CDR2 LQKENI. The chain's CDR3 is CASSPRTSSQETQYF. The CDR3 nucleotides read TGTGCCAGCTCACCACGTACTAGCAGTCAAGAGACCCAGTACTTC.

Many counts were recorded for this clonotype. The chain employs TRBV7-2 and TRBJ2-1; TRBD2 agrees at 7 bases. The V gene's germline CDR1 is SGHTA and CDR2 FQGNSA. The V and J ends lost 1 base and 2 bases, in that order; junction bases with no gene match: 17. This CDR3 spans 20 amino acids. CDR3 amino acids: CASSLGLSGAWREPYNEQFF. The CDR3 DNA is TGTGCCAGCAGCTTAGGTTTGAGTGGTGCCTGGCGGGAGCCCTACAATGAGCAGTTCTTC. Together with reference TRBV7-2 and TRBJ2-1, the CDR3 gives the full variable domain: GAGVSQSPSNKVTEKGKDVELRCDPISGHTALYWYRQSLGQGLEFLIYFQGNSAPDKSGLPSDRFSAERTGGSVSTLTIQRTQQEDSAVYLCASSLGLSGAWREPYNEQFFGPGTRLTVL.

The sample holds many counts of this clonotype. V is TRBV27 and J is TRBJ2-1; D is ambiguous. The CDR3 loop spans 16 amino acids. V lost 5 bases to trimming and J lost 0 bases, with 14 bases between them. Germline V gene sequence: CDR1 MNHEY, CDR2 SMNVEV (reference sequence). The CDR3 DNA is TGTGCCAGCAGTAAATCCTTTACTACCTCCTACAATGAGCAGTTCTTC. Translation gives CASSKSFTTSYNEQFF.

The table lists this clonotype with many counts. J is TRBJ2-4 and V is TRBV29-1; the D is unclear. Trimming left V 3 bases short and J 5 bases short, with 2 bases between. The CDR3 contains 10 residues. The V gene's germline CDR1 is SQVTM and CDR2 ANQGSEA. The CDR3 region is CSVEENIQYF. The CDR3, as DNA: TGCAGCGTTGAGGAAAACATTCAGTACTTC.

This chain joins TRBV28 and TRBJ1-5, with D maybe TRBD1 (6 bases). The length of the CDR3 is 14 residues. Germline V CDR1 and CDR2: MDHEN, SYDVKM. V was shortened by 3 bases and J by 1 base, with 7 bases between the two germline ends. CDR3 DNA sequence: TGTGCCAGCAGTTTTACAGGGAGCAATCAGCCCCAGCATTTT. This sequence encodes CASSFTGSNQPQHF. The complete variable domain, with remaining parts taken from reference TRBV28 and TRBJ1-5, reads DVKVTQSSRYLVKRTGEKVFLECVQDMDHENMFWYRQDPGLGLRLIYFSYDVKMKEKGDIPEGYSVSREKKERFSLILESASTNQTSMYLCASSFTGSNQPQHFGDGTRLSIL.

This clonotype was counted ten times or more. V gene TRBV6-1 combines with J gene TRBJ1-2; D is uncertain. Germline CDR1 reads MNHNS; CDR2 reads SASEGT. This CDR3 spans 12 amino acids. The V end was cut by 1 base, the J end by 7 bases, with 7 bases between. The DNA of the CDR3 is TGTGCCAGCAGTGAAGGCTTTCGTGGCTACACCTTC. This gives the protein CASSEGFRGYTF.

This clonotype was detected ten times or more. The chain employs TRBV2 and TRBJ2-3, with D possibly being TRBD2 (6 bases). Germline loops: CDR1 SNHLY, CDR2 FYNNEI. This CDR3 region has 16 residues. The V end lost 7 bases, the J end lost 0 bases, and 17 bases lay between the germline ends. As DNA, the CDR3 is TGTGCCAGCACCCCCCGAAGCGGGTCTAGCACAGATACGCAGTATTTT. This sequence encodes CASTPRSGSSTDTQYF. The full variable domain, completed using reference TRBV2 and TRBJ2-3, is EPEVTQTPSHQVTQMGQEVILRCVPISNHLYFYWYRQILGQKVEFLVSFYNNEISEKSEIFDDQFSVERPDGSNFTLKIRSTKLEDSAMYFCASTPRSGSSTDTQYFGPGTRLTVL.

This clonotype was detected only a few times. The CDR3 DNA is TGCGCCAGCAGCATAGACGACAATGAGCAGTTCTTC. Its translation is CASSIDDNEQFF. This rearrangement joins TRBV5-1 to TRBJ2-1; D not resolved. The CDR3 sequence is 12 residues long. Germline lookup yields CDR1 SGHRS and CDR2 YFSETQ. Trimming left V 4 bases short and J 5 bases short, with 7 bases between.